Shown below are 2 T cell receptor beta chains from a single sample sequenced in a study of blood T cells in healthy people across ages. The use of a sample-barcoded 5' primer and a J-beta primer mix characterized a second PCR of about 7 to 12 cycles. TCRdb passed the 5' RACE reads through MiXCR, listing each CDR3 protein once. Of fewer than 900,000 distinct CDR3 sequences in the sample, 40% to 45% were seen once. The sequenced sample was blood. The receptor source for this set is a woman aged 55-70 years in good health.

Of note for this clonotype: Its ends do not fully match the called genes, so a read error is possible. V usage is TRBV7-3 and J usage is TRBJ2-1, with TRBD2 matching over 9 bases. From germline, CDR1 is SGHTA and CDR2 FQGTGA. This CDR3 is 15 amino acids long. The CDR3: CVSSWRGGRGNEQFF. In DNA form, the CDR3 reads TGTGTCAGCAGCTGGCGGGGGGGCCGGGGCAATGAGCAGTTCTTC.

V is TRBV2 and J is TRBJ1-5; weak D call: TRBD1 (6 bases). Looked up from germline, CDR1 is SNHLY and CDR2 is FYNNEI. This CDR3 comprises 16 residues. The V and J ends lost 6 bases and 1 base respectively, with 16 bases between them. As DNA, the CDR3 is TGTGCCAGCAGCCCCCGGGGGCCGGGGAGCAATCAGCCCCAGCATTTT. Translating gives CASSPRGPGSNQPQHF.